A selection of T cell receptor beta chains follows, all from one sample in a study of cytomegalovirus exposure and HLA in healthy donors. TCRdb's copy holds only in-frame clones and misses some; the assay was immunoSEQ multiplex PCR. The sample includes some 140,000 clones, around four fifths seen only once; the top ten take over 4%. The specimen sequenced was PBMCs. All receptors derive from a man aged 25 to 40 in good health. Each CDR3 is given with its conserved first and last residue. The D gene is left open where the match is weak. Clone size is not always given. Where it is, it says once, few, many or a class for expanded clones.

CDR3aa	CDR3nt	v_gene	len	j_gene	d_gene	abundance
CASGFGTGGYGYTF	TGTGCTAGTGGTTTTGGGACAGGGGGCTATGGCTACACCTTC	TRBV12-5	14	TRBJ1-2	TRBD1	NA
CASSSLTHSTALSKAFF	TGTGCCAGCAGTTCACTAACCCATTCGACAGCCCTATCTAAAGCTTTCTTT	TRBV27	17	TRBJ1-1	NA	NA
CASSRIGVDEQYF	TGTGCCAGCAGTCGAATCGGGGTCGACGAGCAGTACTTC	TRBV6-1	13	TRBJ2-7	NA	NA
CSVASSETTNTQYF	TGCAGCGTTGCTTCCTCTGAAACGACAAATACGCAGTATTTT	TRBV29-1	14	TRBJ2-3	NA	NA
CSVEGMAGGGYGYTF	TGCAGCGTTGAAGGAATGGCTGGGGGGGGCTATGGCTACACCTTC	TRBV29-1	15	TRBJ1-2	NA	NA
CASSLVPGTSYPETQYF	TGTGCCAGCAGCTTAGTTCCCGGGACTAGCTATCCGGAGACCCAGTACTTC	TRBV7-2	17	TRBJ2-5	TRBD2	few
CSEESPGGYTF	TGCAGCGAGGAGAGTCCCGGGGGCTACACCTTC	TRBV29-1	11	TRBJ1-2	NA	NA
CASKDRGSIYGYTF	TGTGCCAGCAAAGACAGGGGTTCGATCTATGGCTACACCTTC	TRBV7-2	14	TRBJ1-2	TRBD1	NA
CAWKGVGEKLFF	TGTGCCTGGAAGGGGGTCGGGGAAAAACTGTTTTTT	TRBV30	12	TRBJ1-4	NA	NA
CASSQGLAGSETQYF	TGTGCCAGCAGCCAGGGACTAGCGGGATCAGAGACCCAGTACTTC	TRBV5-8	15	TRBJ2-5	TRBD2	once
CASSMRGTGNTEAFF	TGTGCCAGTAGTATGAGGGGGACAGGGAACACTGAAGCTTTCTTT	TRBV19	15	TRBJ1-1	TRBD1	NA
CASSFTGGLTEAFF	TGTGCCAGCAGCTTTACAGGGGGCTTAACTGAAGCTTTCTTT	TRBV5-5	14	TRBJ1-1	TRBD1	NA
CASSSGTGGGEQYF	TGTGCCAGCAGCTCCGGGACAGGGGGCGGCGAGCAGTACTTC	TRBV7-6	14	TRBJ2-7	TRBD1	NA
CASTDRGPKNIQYF	TGTGCCAGCACGGACAGGGGCCCCAAAAACATTCAGTACTTC	TRBV2	14	TRBJ2-4	TRBD1	NA
CATDQGLGYGYTF	TGTGCCACCGATCAGGGGTTGGGGTATGGCTACACCTTC	TRBV6-1	13	TRBJ1-2	NA	few
CASSLASTGGYEQYF	TGCGCCAGCAGCTTGGCCTCGACAGGGGGCTACGAGCAGTACTTC	TRBV5-1	15	TRBJ2-7	TRBD1	NA
CSVERLAGLGEQYF	TGCAGCGTTGAGAGGCTAGCGGGACTCGGCGAGCAGTACTTC	TRBV29-1	14	TRBJ2-7	TRBD2	NA
CAWSDPNLDTQYF	TGTGCCTGGAGTGACCCTAATCTAGATACGCAGTATTTT	TRBV30	13	TRBJ2-3	NA	NA
CATSRDQGQGLSYEQYF	TGTGCCACCAGCAGAGATCAAGGACAGGGCCTTTCCTACGAGCAGTACTTC	TRBV15	17	TRBJ2-7	TRBD1	NA
CASSRLGLRENEQFF	TGTGCCAGCAGCCGCCTGGGACTCCGGGAGAATGAGCAGTTCTTC	TRBV7-2	15	TRBJ2-1	NA	NA
CASSYSIGRGSGKLFF	TGTGCCAGCAGTTACTCGATCGGCAGGGGATCAGGAAAACTGTTTTTT	TRBV6-5	16	TRBJ1-4	NA	NA
CAGPTDQGAWGPNQPQHF	TGTGCCGGGCCGACCGATCAGGGGGCGTGGGGTCCCAATCAGCCCCAGCATTTT	TRBV7-9	18	TRBJ1-5	TRBD1	few
CASSSEAGGPYEQYF	TGTGCCAGCAGCAGTGAAGCGGGAGGGCCGTACGAGCAGTACTTC	TRBV7-6	15	TRBJ2-7	TRBD2	NA
CASSSRPRQGTEAFF	TGTGCCAGCAGCTCCCGACCGAGACAGGGCACTGAAGCTTTCTTT	TRBV5-5	15	TRBJ1-1	TRBD1	NA
CASRKLADSYNEQFF	TGTGCCAGCAGAAAACTAGCGGACTCCTACAATGAGCAGTTCTTC	TRBV28	15	TRBJ2-1	TRBD2	NA
CASSLSGGWLTLNNEQFF	TGTGCCAGCAGTTTATCGGGGGGGTGGCTCACCCTCAACAATGAGCAGTTCTTC	TRBV27	18	TRBJ2-1	TRBD2	NA
CAWSALNRGPQHF	TGTGCCTGGAGTGCCCTAAATCGGGGGCCCCAGCATTTT	TRBV30	13	TRBJ1-5	NA	NA
CATRIASGQKSNQPQHF	TGTGCCACCAGAATCGCGTCGGGACAGAAGTCAAATCAGCCCCAGCATTTT	TRBV15	17	TRBJ1-5	TRBD1	NA
CASSWGLDWDRTGELFF	TGTGCCAGCAGCTGGGGGCTAGACTGGGATCGGACCGGGGAGCTGTTTTTT	TRBV28	17	TRBJ2-2	NA	NA
CASSFRTGGDEQFF	TGTGCCAGCAGCTTCCGGACAGGGGGTGATGAGCAGTTCTTC	TRBV9	14	TRBJ2-1	TRBD1	NA
CASSWTGGGDTQYF	TGTGCCAGCAGCTGGACAGGGGGAGGAGATACGCAGTATTTT	TRBV7-9	14	TRBJ2-3	TRBD1	once
CASSPGQPPLCKKYSNQPQHF	TGTGCCAGCAGCCCAGGACAGCCGCCTTTATGTAAAAAATATAGCAATCAGCCCCAGCATTTT	TRBV13	21	TRBJ1-5	NA	NA
CASSDTGPGYEQYF	TGCGCCAGCAGCGATACGGGCCCAGGGTACGAGCAGTACTTC	TRBV5-1	14	TRBJ2-7	NA	NA
CAISELAIGELFF	TGTGCCATCAGTGAACTAGCAATCGGGGAGCTGTTTTTT	TRBV10-3	13	TRBJ2-2	NA	few
CAWSPMTGTWGYTF	TGTGCCTGGAGTCCGATGACAGGAACCTGGGGCTACACCTTC	TRBV30	14	TRBJ1-2	NA	NA
CASSQEPGGWTDTQYF	TGCGCCAGCAGCCAAGAACCAGGGGGGTGGACAGATACGCAGTATTTT	TRBV4-1	16	TRBJ2-3	NA	NA
CASISGLHEQFF	TGTGCCAGCATCTCGGGACTCCATGAGCAGTTCTTC	TRBV11-2	12	TRBJ2-1	NA	NA
CAWSVQSGRQTQYF	TGTGCCTGGAGTGTACAGTCAGGGAGGCAGACCCAGTACTTC	TRBV30	14	TRBJ2-5	NA	NA
CASSWSASDSYEQYF	TGTGCCAGCAGCTGGTCGGCCAGCGACTCCTACGAGCAGTACTTC	TRBV5-4	15	TRBJ2-7	NA	NA
CASRAAGEGDEQFF	TGTGCCAGCAGGGCAGCGGGAGAGGGGGATGAGCAGTTCTTC	TRBV6-6	14	TRBJ2-1	TRBD2	NA
CAWSPPREGRVGNTIYF	TGTGCCTGGTCCCCTCCGCGGGAGGGAAGGGTTGGAAACACCATATATTTT	TRBV30	17	TRBJ1-3	NA	NA
CSAEGQTLKPRGSTDTQYF	TGCAGCGCCGAGGGACAGACCCTAAAGCCACGGGGAAGCACAGATACGCAGTATTTT	TRBV29-1	19	TRBJ2-3	TRBD1	NA
CASSPAGGQTYEQYF	TGTGCCAGCAGCCCCGCCGGGGGGCAGACCTACGAGCAGTACTTC	TRBV9	15	TRBJ2-7	NA	NA
CSVTSGVGELFF	TGCAGCGTAACTAGCGGGGTTGGGGAGCTGTTTTTT	TRBV29-1	12	TRBJ2-2	TRBD2	NA
CATTGEGFNYNEQFF	TGTGCCACCACGGGGGAGGGGTTCAACTACAATGAGCAGTTCTTC	TRBV19	15	TRBJ2-1	TRBD2	NA
CATWGAGGVLGGYTF	TGTGCCACCTGGGGGGCAGGGGGCGTTCTGGGTGGCTACACCTTC	TRBV6-5	15	TRBJ1-2	TRBD1	NA
CASSSDRGLVEQYF	TGTGCCAGCAGTTCGGACAGGGGGCTGGTTGAGCAGTACTTC	TRBV28	14	TRBJ2-7	TRBD1	NA
CASSVDYRTDTQYF	TGTGCCAGCAGCGTAGACTACCGCACAGATACGCAGTATTTT	TRBV9	14	TRBJ2-3	NA	NA
CASSTSRTSNEQYF	TGTGCCAGTAGTACGTCGAGGACTAGTAACGAGCAGTACTTC	TRBV19	14	TRBJ2-7	TRBD2	NA
CASSLGGRTNGELFF	TGTGCCAGCAGCTTAGGGGGGAGGACCAACGGGGAGCTGTTTTTT	TRBV7-6	15	TRBJ2-2	NA	few
CASTRRGASYEQYF	TGTGCCAGCACACGGAGGGGCGCCTCCTACGAGCAGTACTTC	TRBV28	14	TRBJ2-7	NA	NA
CASSIVGSGSSYEQYF	TGTGCCAGTAGTATAGTTGGTAGCGGGAGCTCCTACGAGCAGTACTTC	TRBV19	16	TRBJ2-7	TRBD2	NA
CASSPGLLREGEKLFF	TGTGCCAGCAGCCCGGGCCTCCTCAGAGAGGGTGAAAAACTGTTTTTT	TRBV14	16	TRBJ1-4	NA	NA
CASSLEGGYTF	TGTGCCAGCAGCCTCGAGGGAGGCTACACCTTC	TRBV4-2	11	TRBJ1-2	NA	NA